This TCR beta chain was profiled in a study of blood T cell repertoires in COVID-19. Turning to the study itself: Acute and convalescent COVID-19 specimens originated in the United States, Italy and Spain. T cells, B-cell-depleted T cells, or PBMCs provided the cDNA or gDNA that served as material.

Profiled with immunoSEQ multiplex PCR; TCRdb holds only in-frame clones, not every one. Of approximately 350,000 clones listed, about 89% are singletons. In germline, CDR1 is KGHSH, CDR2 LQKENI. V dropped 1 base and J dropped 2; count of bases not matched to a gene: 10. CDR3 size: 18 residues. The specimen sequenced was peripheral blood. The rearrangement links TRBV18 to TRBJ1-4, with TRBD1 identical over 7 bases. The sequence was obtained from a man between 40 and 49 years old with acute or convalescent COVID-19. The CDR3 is CASSPQARGRSTNEKLFF. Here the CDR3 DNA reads TGTGCCAGCTCACCACAGGCCAGGGGGAGATCGACTAATGAAAAACTGTTTTTT. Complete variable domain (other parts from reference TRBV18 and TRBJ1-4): NAGVMQNPRHLVRRRGQEARLRCSPMKGHSHVYWYRQLPEEGLKFMVYLQKENIIDESGMPKERFSAEFPKEGPSILRIQQVVRGDSAAYFCASSPQARGRSTNEKLFFGSGTQLSVL.